One sample yielded the 30 T cell receptor beta chains listed below, sequenced in a study of beta chain features in type 1 diabetes. These receptors' antigens are unknown. The whole isolated RNA underwent reverse transcription, so sequencing captured expressed TCRB transcripts. Sequenced by immunoSEQ multiplex PCR; TCRdb stores in-frame clones only, minus some. In the table there are approximately 170,000 clones, around 7.9% of which are singletons. Study outcomes and limitations: Moderately but significantly shorter TCRB CDR3s were found in Type 1 diabetes patients in all four CD4+ subsets.

Sequences were obtained from central memory CD4+ T cells from blood. The receptors were gathered from a young man with type 1 diabetes.

The rearrangement joins TRBV15 to TRBJ1-1, with 9 bases that match TRBD1. The CDR3 is 13 residues long. CDR1 and CDR2 (germline): LNHNV, YYDKDF (reference sequence). J was trimmed by 4 bases and V by 8 bases; bases with no gene match: 5. The CDR3: CATGGTGSTEAFF. The DNA for the CDR3 is TGTGCCACCGGGGGGACAGGGAGCACTGAAGCTTTCTTT.

The chain is built from TRBV28 and TRBJ2-4; D unclear. V dropped 4 bases and J dropped 6 bases, with 7 bases sitting between them. Germline V gives CDR1 MDHEN, CDR2 SYDVKM. The CDR3 runs 12 residues. CDR3: CASSSIRNIQYF. Here the CDR3 DNA reads TGTGCCAGCAGTTCTATCCGAAACATTCAGTACTTC.

The V call is TRBV14, the J call TRBJ2-7, with 12 bases fitting TRBD2. The CDR3 runs 15 residues. Germline V gives CDR1 SGHDN, CDR2 FVKESK. The J segment lost 3 bases and the V segment lost 5 bases, leaving 5 bases of the junction unmatched. CDR3 sequence: CASSLGLAGIYEQYF. Written as DNA, the CDR3 is TGTGCCAGCAGCTTAGGACTAGCGGGGATCTACGAGCAGTACTTC.

The CDR3 loop reads CASSRRGGGETQYF. In DNA, the CDR3 is TGTGCCAGCAGTCGCCGGGGGGGCGGAGAGACCCAGTACTTC. The chain recombines TRBV25-1 with TRBJ2-5; 8 bases line up with TRBD2. Germline loops: CDR1 MGHDK, CDR2 SYGVNS. After removal of 5 bases from V and 4 bases from J, the junction contained 6 bases not matched to a gene. The CDR3 sequence is 14 residues long.

The rearrangement uses TRBV11-2 and TRBJ1-4; D is possibly TRBD1 (5 bases). The CDR3 totals 14 residues. V lost 3 bases, J lost 7 bases, and 12 bases lay in between. CDR1 is SGHAT, CDR2 FQNNGV, per germline. The CDR3 DNA follows: TGTGCCAGCAGCTTTCTTGGGGCCGGTGAAAAACTGTTTTTT. It yields the protein CASSFLGAGEKLFF.

This clone was picked up a small number of times. The chain links TRBV30 to TRBJ2-2; D might be TRBD1 (5 bases). Per the germline V gene, CDR1 is GTSNPN and CDR2 is SVGIG (reference sequence). V gave up 2 bases and J gave up 4 bases, with 8 bases separating them. The CDR3 spans 13 residues. CDR3 region: CAWSQQVTGELFF. The CDR3 DNA reads TGTGCCTGGAGTCAACAGGTCACCGGGGAGCTGTTTTTT.

V gene TRBV25-1 combines with J gene TRBJ2-1; 16 bases line up with TRBD2. Losses at the gene ends were 6 bases for V and 8 bases for J; bases not matched to a gene: 4. The CDR3 has 15 residues. Per the germline V gene, CDR1 is MGHDK and CDR2 is SYGVNS. CDR3 in amino acids: CASSSGTSGRDEQFF. CDR3 coding DNA: TGTGCCAGCAGCTCCGGGACTAGCGGGAGGGATGAGCAGTTCTTC. The full variable domain, completed using reference TRBV25-1 and TRBJ2-1, is EADIYQTPRYLVIGTGKKITLECSQTMGHDKMYWYQQDPGMELHLIHYSYGVNSTEKGDLSSESTVSRIRTEHFPLTLESARPSHTSQYLCASSSGTSGRDEQFFGPGTRLTVL.

The rearrangement uses TRBV18 and TRBJ1-2, with D tentatively TRBD1 (6 bases). The germline V gene has CDR1 KGHSH and CDR2 LQKENI. V lost 4 bases, J lost 6 bases, and 18 bases lay in between. This CDR3 is 15 amino acids long. This CDR3 reads CASSRSRGSFDGYTF. The CDR3 region has the DNA TGTGCCAGCTCACGCAGCAGGGGCAGTTTCGATGGCTACACCTTC.

This clone was counted a few times. This chain uses TRBV5-1 with TRBJ1-1, with 8 bases aligning to TRBD1. With 4 bases clipped from V and 5 bases from J, the junction kept 13 bases outside the gene matches. This CDR3 has 16 residues. Germline V gene data show CDR1 as SGHRS and CDR2 as YFSETQ. CDR3 nucleotides: TGCGCCAGCAGCCACCAAGGACAGGGTTTGGGAACTGAAGCTTTCTTT. It encodes CASSHQGQGLGTEAFF.

V usage is TRBV29-1 and J usage is TRBJ2-1; maybe TRBD1 (5 bases). Germline V gene lookup returns CDR1 SQVTM and CDR2 ANQGSEA. Trimming took off 5 bases at V and 10 bases at J, with 21 bases between the two ends. This CDR3 spans 14 amino acids. The CDR3 here is CSVSTGASDAEQFF. The CDR3 bases are TGCAGCGTTTCTACAGGTGCCTCGGATGCCGAGCAGTTCTTC.

This sequence joins TRBV30 and TRBJ2-2; perhaps TRBD2 as D (6 bases). CDR3 length equals 13 residues. Trimming left V 4 bases short and J 4 bases short, with 10 bases between. Germline V lookup: CDR1 GTSNPN, CDR2 SVGIG (reference sequence). CDR3 residues: CAWTISGTGELFF. CDR3 in DNA: TGTGCCTGGACAATTAGCGGCACCGGGGAGCTGTTTTTT.

The sample holds a few counts of this clone. V is TRBV7-2 and J is TRBJ2-3; D uncertain. V was pared by 5 bases and J by 1 base, with 16 bases between. The V gene's germline CDR1 is SGHTA and CDR2 FQGNSA. The CDR3 is 16 residues long. The CDR3 DNA sequence: TGTGCCAGCAGCATCTCTATCCCTCTTGGCACAGATACGCAGTATTTT. This codes for CASSISIPLGTDTQYF.

The chain links TRBV5-1 to TRBJ2-1, with a weak D call TRBD2 (6 bases). Trimming shortened V by 0 bases and J by 6 bases, and 10 bases separated the two germline ends. CDR3 length equals 14 residues. The germline V gene has CDR1 SGHRS and CDR2 YFSETQ. The CDR3 protein is CASSLGRGINEQFF. CDR3 nucleotide sequence: TGCGCCAGCAGCTTGGGTCGGGGGATCAATGAGCAGTTCTTC.

This clone was recorded a few times. The chain couples TRBV2 to TRBJ1-2; D gene uncertain. Trimming stripped 6 bases from V and 0 bases from J, with 8 bases between. Germline CDR1 SNHLY, CDR2 FYNNEI. The CDR3 sequence is 13 residues long. Written as DNA, the CDR3 is TGTGCCAGCAGCGAGGCACCTAACTATGGCTACACCTTC. This sequence encodes CASSEAPNYGYTF.

The chain employs TRBV28 and TRBJ1-6, with 8 bases lining up with TRBD1. The CDR3 runs 15 residues. Germline V gene data show CDR1 as MDHEN and CDR2 as SYDVKM. With V trimmed by 5 bases and J by 6 bases, 6 bases remained unmatched. The CDR3 DNA sequence: TGTGCCAGCAGTGACGGACAGGGAGCTAATTCACCCCTCCACTTT. Translated, it gives CASSDGQGANSPLHF.

At least ten counts were recorded for this clone. The genes are TRBV7-9 and TRBJ2-3, with TRBD2 as a possible D gene (5 bases). The CDR3 loop spans 12 amino acids. The germline V gene encodes CDR1 SEHNR and CDR2 FQNEAQ (reference sequence). Trimming stripped 6 bases from V and 6 bases from J, with 10 bases between. In nucleotides, the CDR3 is TGTGCCAGCAGACCCGGACTTGATACGCAGTATTTT. Translation gives CASRPGLDTQYF.

This clone appeared a few times. The rearrangement links TRBV30 to TRBJ2-6; 10 nucleotides match TRBD1. The germline V gene has CDR1 GTSNPN and CDR2 SVGIG (reference sequence). With 1 base clipped from V and 3 bases from J, the junction kept 3 bases outside the gene matches. The CDR3 is 16 residues long. CDR3 loop: CAWSAGTGVGANVLTF. CDR3 nucleotides: TGTGCCTGGAGTGCCGGGACAGGGGTTGGGGCCAACGTCCTGACTTTC.

The chain joins TRBV9 to TRBJ2-7; 9 bases line up with TRBD2. The junction had 9 bases not matched to a gene; V was cut back by 3 bases and J by 2 bases. This CDR3 is built from 16 residues. CDR1 SGDLS and CDR2 YYNGEE come from the germline V gene. The CDR3 region has the DNA TGTGCCAGCAGCGGAGGAGGGCGCGGGGGGGCCTACGAGCAGTACTTC. Encoded protein: CASSGGGRGGAYEQYF.

The chain couples TRBV27 to TRBJ2-1; 8 bases are shared with TRBD2. Unmatched junction bases numbered 10, after V lost 3 bases and J lost 9 bases. Germline V gene data show CDR1 as MNHEY and CDR2 as SMNVEV (reference sequence). The CDR3 loop spans 15 amino acids. CDR3 sequence reads: CASSFYGLASGEQFF. CDR3 coding DNA: TGTGCCAGCAGTTTCTACGGACTAGCCTCCGGTGAGCAGTTCTTC.

The chain couples TRBV30 to TRBJ2-1; TRBD2 agrees at 14 bases. CDR1 is GTSNPN and CDR2 is SVGIG in the germline V gene (reference sequence). This CDR3 is built from 16 residues. V was pared by 0 bases and J by 10 bases, with 8 bases of the junction left unmatched. Here the CDR3 reads CAWSVATSGGAREQFF. CDR3 coding DNA: TGTGCCTGGAGTGTAGCGACTAGCGGGGGGGCCCGGGAGCAGTTCTTC. Variable domain in full (rest from reference TRBV30 and TRBJ2-1): SQTIHQWPATLVQPVGSPLSLECTVEGTSNPNLYWYRQAAGRGLQLLFYSVGIGQISSEVPQNLSASRPQDRQFILSSKKLLLSDSGFYLCAWSVATSGGAREQFFGPGTRLTVL.

CDR3 DNA sequence: TGTGCCAGCAGTTCCGGGGGGGAGCTCTATGGCTACACCTTC. Encoded protein: CASSSGGELYGYTF. This chain joins TRBV28 and TRBJ1-2; perhaps TRBD1 as D (5 bases). Trimming took 4 bases from V and 4 from J, leaving 13 bases between them. Germline V gene lookup returns CDR1 MDHEN and CDR2 SYDVKM. This CDR3 has 14 amino acids.

This clone occurred a few times. The chain recombines TRBV28 with TRBJ2-7; 9 nucleotides align to TRBD2. Germline trimming cut 5 bases from V and 2 bases from J; bases unmatched to any gene: 10. This CDR3 is built from 16 residues. Germline V gives CDR1 MDHEN, CDR2 SYDVKM. The CDR3 spells CASSRHSGSRPYEQYF. CDR3 DNA: TGTGCCAGCAGTAGACATAGCGGGAGCCGCCCCTACGAGCAGTACTTC.

This clone was counted ten times or more. V usage is TRBV29-1 and J usage is TRBJ1-1; D gene ambiguous. Trimming pared 4 bases from V and 0 bases from J, leaving 9 bases between. The CDR3 is made up of 13 amino acids. Germline V CDR1 and CDR2: SQVTM, ANQGSEA. CDR3 protein: CSVVLAMNTEAFF. The CDR3 coding sequence is TGCAGCGTTGTGCTAGCCATGAACACTGAAGCTTTCTTT.

In this sample, this clone turned up a few times. This rearrangement joins TRBV27 to TRBJ2-3, with 8 bases aligning to TRBD2. Germline loops: CDR1 MNHEY, CDR2 SMNVEV (reference sequence). The CDR3 loop spans 13 amino acids. V trimming: 6 bases; J trimming: 4 bases; junction bases outside the gene matches: 3. The CDR3 bases are TGTGCCAGCAGCCGGGGGGGTTCAGATACGCAGTATTTT. Its translation is CASSRGGSDTQYF.

This clone was counted between two and nine times. The rearrangement joins TRBV5-1 to TRBJ1-2; unclear D gene. CDR3 length: 14 amino acids. V dropped 0 bases and J dropped 0 bases, with 6 bases sitting between them. Per germline, CDR1 SGHRS and CDR2 YFSETQ. The CDR3 DNA reads as TGCGCCAGCAGCTTGGACGCGGCTAACTATGGCTACACCTTC. Its translation: CASSLDAANYGYTF.

A few counts support this clone. The chain is built from TRBV4-1 and TRBJ2-3; no reliable D call. V lost 1 base to trimming and J lost 2 bases, with 13 bases between them. Germline V gives CDR1 MGHRA, CDR2 YSYEKL. The CDR3 is 16 amino acids. CDR3 region: CASSQVDIVYTDTQYF. CDR3 DNA: TGCGCCAGCAGCCAAGTAGACATCGTATACACAGATACGCAGTATTTT.

This clone was found a few times. Written as DNA, the CDR3 is TGCGCCAGCAGTAACGGAGGAAGTCGTACAGATACGCAGTATTTT. As protein: CASSNGGSRTDTQYF. The V gene is TRBV4-3, the J gene TRBJ2-3, with D perhaps TRBD2 (5 bases). Germline V lookup: CDR1 LGHNA, CDR2 YSLEER. The CDR3 has 15 amino acids. V was trimmed by 6 bases and J by 3 bases, leaving 16 bases between them.

This clone has just a few counts. The chain employs TRBV28 and TRBJ1-1; D gene ambiguous. From germline, CDR1 is MDHEN and CDR2 SYDVKM. The CDR3 has 17 amino acids. V lost 6 bases and J lost 0, with 20 bases in between. CDR3 amino acids: CASSPAVLIQLNTEAFF. Written as DNA, the CDR3 is TGTGCCAGCAGCCCCGCAGTCCTTATACAATTGAACACTGAAGCTTTCTTT. Drawing the rest from reference TRBV28 and TRBJ1-1, the complete variable domain is DVKVTQSSRYLVKRTGEKVFLECVQDMDHENMFWYRQDPGLGLRLIYFSYDVKMKEKGDIPEGYSVSREKKERFSLILESASTNQTSMYLCASSPAVLIQLNTEAFFGQGTRLTVV.

This clone was found a few times. The V gene is TRBV7-9, the J gene TRBJ2-1; possibly TRBD1 for D (6 bases). This CDR3 comprises 12 residues. Per germline, CDR1 SEHNR and CDR2 FQNEAQ (reference sequence). V was trimmed by 1 base and J by 15 bases, leaving 13 bases between them. The CDR3 protein is CASSLEEGGRFF. The CDR3 nucleotides are TGTGCCAGCAGCTTAGAGGAAGGGGGACGGTTCTTC.

This clone came up a few times. In DNA, the CDR3 is TGTGCCAGCAGCTCAAGGCAGCGGTCAGGCACCCGCCAAGAGACCCAGTACTTC. Translating it yields CASSSRQRSGTRQETQYF. The V gene is TRBV7-8, the J gene TRBJ2-5, with D possibly TRBD2 on 5 matching bases. The V end lost 4 bases, the J end lost 1 base, and 22 bases lay between the germline ends. Germline-derived CDR1 and CDR2 are SGHVS and FQNEAQ. This CDR3 is built from 18 residues.